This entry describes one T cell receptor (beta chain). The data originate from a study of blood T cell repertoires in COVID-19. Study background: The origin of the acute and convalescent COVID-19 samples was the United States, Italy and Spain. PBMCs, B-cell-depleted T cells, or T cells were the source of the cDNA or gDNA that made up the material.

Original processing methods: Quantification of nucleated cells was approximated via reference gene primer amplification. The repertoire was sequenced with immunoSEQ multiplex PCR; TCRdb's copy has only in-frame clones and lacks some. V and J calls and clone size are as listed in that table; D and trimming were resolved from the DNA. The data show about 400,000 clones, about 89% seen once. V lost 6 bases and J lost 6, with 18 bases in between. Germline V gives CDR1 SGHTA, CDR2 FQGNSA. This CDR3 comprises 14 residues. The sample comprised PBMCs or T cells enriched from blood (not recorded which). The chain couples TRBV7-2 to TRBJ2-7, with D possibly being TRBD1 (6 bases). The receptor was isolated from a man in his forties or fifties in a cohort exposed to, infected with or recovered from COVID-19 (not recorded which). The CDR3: CASSTGIHSPEQYF. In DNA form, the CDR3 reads TGTGCCAGCAGTACAGGGATCCACTCCCCCGAGCAGTACTTC. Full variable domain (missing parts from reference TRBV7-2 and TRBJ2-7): GAGVSQSPSNKVTEKGKDVELRCDPISGHTALYWYRQSLGQGLEFLIYFQGNSAPDKSGLPSDRFSAERTGGSVSTLTIQRTQQEDSAVYLCASSTGIHSPEQYFGPGTRLTVT.